The 7 T cell receptor beta chains reported below all come from one sample, sequenced in a study of cytomegalovirus exposure and HLA in healthy donors. The PCR made use of 60 Vbeta and 13 Jbeta primers. The table came from immunoSEQ multiplex PCR; TCRdb's copy has only in-frame clones and leaves some out. The table records approximately 85,000 clones, about two thirds of them present only once. Sequenced sample: PBMCs. These receptors came from a woman in her twenties or thirties in good health and CMV-seropositive.

This chain links TRBV5-5 with TRBJ2-2; TRBD1 matches at 10 bases. V shed 0 bases, J shed 4 bases, and the junction held 3 bases outside the gene matches. Germline V gene data show CDR1 as SGHKS and CDR2 as YYEKEE (reference sequence). The CDR3 contains 16 residues. The CDR3 region has the DNA TGTGCCAGCAGCTTGGATTGGACAGGGGGCACCGGGGAGCTGTTTTTT. It is translated as CASSLDWTGGTGELFF.

The V and J genes are TRBV4-1 and TRBJ2-5; possible D gene TRBD1, 6 bases. CDR1 and CDR2 from the germline V gene are MGHRA and YSYEKL. V was pared by 4 bases and J by 2 bases, with 14 bases between. CDR3 size: 15 residues. This CDR3 is CASSRSLGAQETQYF. As DNA, the CDR3 is TGCGCCAGCAGCCGTTCCCTGGGGGCGCAAGAGACCCAGTACTTC.

This clone was seen a few times. The chain joins TRBV14 to TRBJ1-5, with D possibly being TRBD1 (5 bases). The CDR3 is 14 residues long. Germline V CDR1 and CDR2: SGHDN, FVKESK. V shed 5 bases and J shed 6 bases, with 14 bases lying between them. CDR3 sequence (DNA): TGTGCCAGCAGCGTACGGGGGTTCGGTCAGCCCCAGCATTTT. Amino acid sequence: CASSVRGFGQPQHF.

This clone has only a few counts. The rearrangement uses TRBV2 and TRBJ1-1; possibly TRBD1 for D (6 bases). Trimming removed 5 bases at V and 0 bases at J, with 10 bases between. The CDR3 spans 14 residues. The V gene's germline CDR1 is SNHLY and CDR2 FYNNEI. The CDR3 loop reads CASSRQDLNTEAFF. Written as DNA, the CDR3 is TGTGCCAGCAGTCGACAGGATCTGAACACTGAAGCTTTCTTT.

This sequence joins TRBV29-1 and TRBJ2-5; 14 nucleotides agree with TRBD2. CDR1 SQVTM and CDR2 ANQGSEA come from the germline V gene. V lost 5 bases, J lost 4 bases, and 3 bases stayed unmatched. The CDR3 has 14 amino acids. CDR3 loop: CSVPTSGGAETQYF. CDR3 DNA sequence: TGCAGCGTTCCGACTAGCGGGGGGGCAGAGACCCAGTACTTC.

This sequence joins TRBV29-1 and TRBJ2-7; a weak D match, TRBD2 (5 bases). V dropped 5 bases and J dropped 1 base, with 18 bases sitting between them. CDR3 length equals 15 residues. Germline CDR1 SQVTM, CDR2 ANQGSEA. The DNA for the CDR3 is TGCAGCGTTTCTTTTGGACTCCTGATATCCTACGAGCAGTACTTC. This gives the protein CSVSFGLLISYEQYF.

This clone was seen more than once but under ten times. This rearrangement joins TRBV30 to TRBJ1-6, with 8 bases matching TRBD1. Germline loops: CDR1 GTSNPN, CDR2 SVGIG (reference sequence). CDR3 length: 14 amino acids. After removal of 3 bases from V and 13 bases from J, the junction contained 11 bases not matched to a gene. The CDR3 sequence is CAWRLQGGNVPLHF. As DNA, the CDR3 is TGTGCCTGGAGACTACAGGGGGGAAATGTCCCCCTCCACTTT.